This record covers a single TCR beta chain. Its specificity is not known. TCRdb's table, derived via immunoSEQ multiplex PCR, lists solely in-frame clones and lacks some. The sample lists around 24,000 clones; 81% were seen once. These data come from a study of T cells in narcolepsy. Looking at the study overall: Donors had narcolepsy type 1 or type 2, or were healthy controls.

Broader study findings: HCRT-specific and TRIB2-specific autoreactive clonotypes appeared among same-patient CSF and blood CD4+ clonotypes. Healthy controls reportedly lacked the autoreactive clonotypes serially found in patients' blood.

The clonotype was recovered from a human donor in good health. Sample: memory (CD45RA-) CD4+ T cells from blood.

CDR3 protein: CASSQGGFKSYGYTF. CDR3 nucleotide sequence: TGTGCCAGCAGCCAGGGGGGGTTTAAGAGCTATGGCTACACCTTC. The chain is built from TRBV11-2 and TRBJ1-2; 7 bases are shared with TRBD1. V shed 5 bases and J 4 bases; nucleotides not matched to a gene: 10. In germline, CDR1 is SGHAT, CDR2 FQNNGV. The CDR3 contains 15 residues. The variable domain in full, completed from reference TRBV11-2 and TRBJ1-2, reads EAGVAQSPRYKIIEKRQSVAFWCNPISGHATLYWYQQILGQGPKLLIQFQNNGVVDDSQLPKDRFSAERLKGVDSTLKIQPAKLEDSAVYLCASSQGGFKSYGYTFGSGTRLTVV.